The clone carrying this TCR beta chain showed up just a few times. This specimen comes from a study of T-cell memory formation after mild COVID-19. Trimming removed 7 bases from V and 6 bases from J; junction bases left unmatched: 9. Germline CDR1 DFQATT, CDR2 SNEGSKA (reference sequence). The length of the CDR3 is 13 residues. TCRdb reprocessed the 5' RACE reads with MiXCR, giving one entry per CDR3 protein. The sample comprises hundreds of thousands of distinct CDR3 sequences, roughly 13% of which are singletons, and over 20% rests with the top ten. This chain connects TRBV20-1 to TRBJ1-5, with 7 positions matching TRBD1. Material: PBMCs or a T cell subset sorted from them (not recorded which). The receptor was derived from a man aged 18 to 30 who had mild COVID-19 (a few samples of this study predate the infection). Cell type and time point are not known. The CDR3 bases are TGCAGTGTCACCGACAGGGAGGGTCAGCCCCAGCATTTT. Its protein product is CSVTDREGQPQHF.